This TCR beta chain was obtained from a study of early T cells in non-severe SARS-CoV-2 infection. For the study at large: Sequencing was performed on bulk RNA from unsorted whole blood, leaving chains unpaired.

This clonotype was seen a handful of times. Its antigen is not known. General study findings and limits: Sequences matched to VDJdb favored anti-spike CD8 responses, while private and CD4 specificities were missed.

Individual cDNA molecules were tagged with unique molecular identifiers, the study reported. TCRdb reprocessed the 5' RACE reads via MiXCR and lists one record per CDR3 protein. Of 100,000 to 150,000 distinct CDR3 sequences in the sample, more than 12% were seen once. Looked up from germline, CDR1 is LGHDT and CDR2 is YNNKEL (reference sequence). Trimming took 4 bases from V and 7 from J; bases not matched to a gene: 9. This CDR3 has 15 residues. The chain joins TRBV3-1 to TRBJ2-4; 8 bases agree with TRBD1. The clonotype comes from an adult who was a healthcare worker with PCR-confirmed SARS-CoV-2 infection or an uninfected control (not recorded which). Sequencing input: whole blood. In DNA form, the CDR3 reads TGTGCCAGCAGCCCATGGACAGGGAGCGAGAACATTCAGTACTTC. Translated: CASSPWTGSENIQYF.